This entry lists 19 T cell receptor beta chains sequenced from one sample in a study of T cells in Graves' hyperthyroidism and ophthalmopathy. RNA transcripts gave rise to amplified TCR beta CDR3 regions. Researchers ran a first-round RT-PCR on the TCR CDR3 using the HTBI primer set. TCRdb used MiXCR to reprocess the multiplex PCR reads, holding one entry per CDR3 protein. The table has some 500,000 distinct CDR3 sequences, around 22% seen once. The sample was blood. Every receptor here comes from a woman in her thirties with Graves' ophthalmopathy.

The rearrangement uses TRBV6-2 or TRBV6-3 and TRBJ1-1; no clear D gene. Germline V lookup: CDR1 MNHEY, CDR2 SVGEGT. V was shortened by 6 bases and J by 2 bases, with 10 bases between the two germline ends. This CDR3 spans 13 amino acids. The CDR3 reads CASSPWDNTEAFF. Written as DNA, the CDR3 is TGTGCCAGCAGCCCGTGGGATAACACTGAAGCTTTCTTT.

This clonotype was counted many times. The genes are TRBV6-1 and TRBJ2-7; 7 nucleotides agree with TRBD1. The CDR3 is 12 amino acids. J was trimmed by 3 bases and V by 7 bases; bases with no gene match: 3. Germline lookup yields CDR1 MNHNS and CDR2 SASEGT. The DNA of the CDR3 is TGTGCCAGCATCAGACAGGGCTACGAGCAGTACTTC. Translation gives CASIRQGYEQYF.

J is TRBJ2-7 and V is TRBV6-2 or TRBV6-3, with 12 positions matching TRBD2. V shed 6 bases and J 3 bases; nucleotides not matched to a gene: 12. Germline values: CDR1 MNHEY, CDR2 SVGEGT. The CDR3 has 17 residues. This CDR3 is CASRIDRASGRVYEQYF. CDR3 DNA sequence: TGTGCCAGCAGAATCGACAGGGCTAGCGGGAGGGTCTACGAGCAGTACTTC.

In the case of this clonotype: The junction departs from germline at one end; a sequencing error may be responsible. The genes are TRBV6-1 and TRBJ2-7; no clear D. The CDR3 contains 12 residues. Germline loops: CDR1 MNHNS, CDR2 SASEGT. The CDR3 DNA reads as TGTGCCAGCAGTCAGACAAGCTACGATCAGTACTTC. Protein: CASSQTSYDQYF.

This clonotype appeared many times. This rearrangement joins TRBV30 to TRBJ2-2; D is ambiguous. From germline, CDR1 is GTSNPN and CDR2 SVGIG (reference sequence). The V and J ends lost 3 bases and 5 bases respectively, with 10 bases between them. This CDR3 is 13 amino acids long. The CDR3 here is CAWSNFPTGELFF. In DNA form, the CDR3 reads TGTGCCTGGAGCAACTTTCCTACCGGGGAGCTGTTTTTT.

This clonotype was seen a handful of times. A single base separates this from a much larger clone, so it may be a read error. The chain is built from TRBV12-3 or TRBV12-4 and TRBJ1-1; TRBD1 agrees at 8 bases. After removal of 7 bases from V and 3 bases from J, the junction contained 7 bases not matched to a gene. CDR3 length: 14 residues. The CDR3 here is CASNPGQGDTEAFF. The CDR3 DNA follows: TGTGCCAGCAACCCAGGACAGGGTGACACTGAAGCTTTCTTT.

The genes are TRBV20-1 and TRBJ2-7; TRBD1 aligns across 7 bases. CDR3 length: 13 amino acids. Trimming at V came to 5 bases and at J to 3 bases, leaving 7 bases not matched to a gene. CDR1 DFQATT and CDR2 SNEGSKA come from the germline V gene (reference sequence). CDR3 loop: CSAPGQASYEQYF. The CDR3 DNA follows: TGCAGTGCTCCAGGACAGGCGAGCTACGAGCAGTACTTC.

With respect to this clonotype: One end of the junction varies from germline; a read error may be responsible. The V gene is TRBV7-9, the J gene TRBJ2-7; D perhaps matches TRBD1 (5 bases). There are 13 residues in the CDR3. CDR1 and CDR2 from the germline V gene are SEHNR and FQNEAQ (reference sequence). In DNA form, the CDR3 reads TGTGCCAGCGGCTTAACAGGATTGTACGAGCAGTACTTC. As protein: CASGLTGLYEQYF. The variable domain in full, with the rest retrieved from reference TRBV7-9 and TRBJ2-7, is DTGVSQNPRHKITKRGQNVTFRCDPISEHNRLYWYRQTLGQGPEFLTYFQNEAQLEKSRLLSDRFSAERPKGSFSTLEIQRTEQGDSAMYLCASGLTGLYEQYFGPGTRLTVT.

This sequence joins TRBV29-1 and TRBJ2-5; 9 bases align to TRBD2. Germline loops: CDR1 SQVTM, CDR2 ANQGSEA. With 6 bases clipped from V and 5 bases from J, the junction kept 4 bases outside the gene matches. CDR3 length: 12 residues. DNA of the CDR3: TGCAGCGTAATAGCGGGGGCTGAGACCCAGTACTTC. As protein: CSVIAGAETQYF.

This clonotype was seen many times. V gene TRBV15 combines with J gene TRBJ1-1; 10 positions match TRBD1. CDR1 and CDR2 (germline): LNHNV, YYDKDF (reference sequence). After removal of 5 bases from V and 9 bases from J, the junction contained 6 bases not matched to a gene. The CDR3 length is 13 residues. CDR3 bases: TGTGCCACCAGCGGGGGACAGGGGAGGAAAGCTTTCTTT. Translation: CATSGGQGRKAFF.

This clonotype was counted ten times or more. This chain uses TRBV28 with TRBJ2-7, with D unresolved. V was trimmed by 8 bases and J by 3 bases, leaving 5 bases between them. The CDR3 runs 10 residues. The germline gives CDR1 MDHEN, CDR2 SYDVKM. Written as DNA, the CDR3 is TGTGCCAGCGGCTTCTACGAGCAGTACTTC. Translated: CASGFYEQYF. Using reference TRBV28 and TRBJ2-7 for the parts outside the CDR3, the full variable domain is DVKVTQSSRYLVKRTGEKVFLECVQDMDHENMFWYRQDPGLGLRLIYFSYDVKMKEKGDIPEGYSVSREKKERFSLILESASTNQTSMYLCASGFYEQYFGPGTRLTVT.

V usage is TRBV2 and J usage is TRBJ1-1; D call uncertain. V was pared by 2 bases and J by 4 bases, with 5 bases between. Germline CDR1 and CDR2: SNHLY and FYNNEI. CDR3 size: 12 residues. The CDR3 DNA follows: TGTGCCAGCAGTGAACGGGCCACTGAAGCTTTCTTT. Its protein product is CASSERATEAFF.

This clonotype was picked up many times. The chain is built from TRBV7-2 and TRBJ2-5; no clear D. V was trimmed by 1 base and J by 7 bases, leaving 4 bases between them. The CDR3 has 11 residues. Germline assignment: CDR1 SGHTA and CDR2 FQGNSA. Here the CDR3 reads CASSLGSTQYF. The CDR3 region has the DNA TGTGCCAGCAGCTTAGGGTCGACCCAGTACTTC. The full variable domain, rest sourced from reference TRBV7-2 and TRBJ2-5, is GAGVSQSPSNKVTEKGKDVELRCDPISGHTALYWYRQSLGQGLEFLIYFQGNSAPDKSGLPSDRFSAERTGGSVSTLTIQRTQQEDSAVYLCASSLGSTQYFGPGTRLLVL.

The chain uses TRBV2 and TRBJ2-5; TRBD1 matches at 8 bases. This CDR3 is 16 amino acids long. V was pared by 8 bases and J by 3 bases, with 14 bases of the junction left unmatched. The germline V gene has CDR1 SNHLY and CDR2 FYNNEI. CDR3: CASESGTGPSKETQYF. In nucleotides, the CDR3 is TGTGCCAGCGAGTCTGGGACAGGTCCCTCCAAAGAGACCCAGTACTTC.

This clonotype was seen many times. The chain combines TRBV2 with TRBJ2-7, with TRBD2 as a possible D gene (6 bases). Trimming pared 4 bases from V and 0 bases from J, leaving 13 bases between. Germline assignment: CDR1 SNHLY and CDR2 FYNNEI. The CDR3 runs 15 residues. DNA of the CDR3: TGTGCCAGCAGTGCTAGGGACTGGTACTCCTACGAGCAGTACTTC. Its protein product is CASSARDWYSYEQYF.

The rearrangement uses TRBV12-3 or TRBV12-4 and TRBJ2-3, with 10 bases matching TRBD1. Losses at the gene ends were 6 bases for V and 4 bases for J; bases not matched to a gene: 7. The CDR3 spans 15 residues. CDR3 DNA: TGTGCCAGCAGCTTGGGACAGGGGAGGGCAGATACGCAGTATTTT. Translation: CASSLGQGRADTQYF.

This clonotype was counted at least ten times. The gene calls are TRBV12-3 or TRBV12-4 and TRBJ2-2; 9 positions agree with TRBD1. The CDR3 runs 17 residues. J gave up 5 bases and V 5 bases, and 12 bases lay outside the gene matches. The CDR3 loop is CASSPVQGAKATGELFF. CDR3 sequence (DNA): TGTGCCAGCAGTCCCGTACAGGGGGCGAAGGCGACCGGGGAGCTGTTTTTT.

This clonotype appeared many times. This sequence joins TRBV12-3 or TRBV12-4 and TRBJ2-2; no clear D gene. V lost 3 bases and J 4 bases, leaving 0 bases between the germline ends. This CDR3 is built from 11 residues. The CDR3 coding sequence is TGTGCCAGCAGTTTCACCGGGGAGCTGTTTTTT. Its translation: CASSFTGELFF.

This clonotype was counted many times. The chain has TRBV6-4 and TRBJ1-5; TRBD1 agrees at 7 bases. In germline, CDR1 is MRHNA, CDR2 SNTAGT. Trimming cost V 7 bases and J 1 base; bases outside gene matches: 13. The CDR3 totals 17 residues. In nucleotides, the CDR3 is TGTGCCAGCACCCCAAATCGACAGGGAATAAGCAATCAGCCCCAGCATTTT. This codes for CASTPNRQGISNQPQHF.